The entry below gives a single T cell receptor beta chain sequence along with its context. In the original workflow: Reference gene primers were amplified, and this amplification served to estimate nucleated cell counts. Using immunoSEQ multiplex PCR, the repertoire was profiled, and TCRdb retains in-frame clones only, with some absent. That table furnishes V, J and clone size, whereas the DNA furnished D and trimming. The table has 240,000 or so clones, approximately 86% seen once. The data stem from a study of blood T cell repertoires in COVID-19. Across the study: Both acute and convalescent COVID-19 samples were obtained from the United States, Italy and Spain.

Germline V CDR1 and CDR2: MGHRA, YSYEKL. Germline trimming cut 1 base from V and 1 base from J; bases unmatched to any gene: 11. This CDR3 contains 18 residues. The chain has TRBV4-1 and TRBJ2-5; TRBD1 agrees at 8 bases. The TCR was taken from a woman aged 65 to 85 with active or convalescent COVID-19. The sequenced material came from peripheral blood. CDR3 sequence (DNA): TGCGCCAGCAGCCAAGCTGGGGGGCAGGGGGCGATCCAAGAGACCCAGTACTTC. This codes for CASSQAGGQGAIQETQYF.